This TCR beta chain was found in a study of blood T cells in healthy people across ages. Study-wide findings and caveats: Roughly linearly, TCR beta diversity per million T cells fell as age increased.

Researchers report isolating at least 6.5 million PBMCs per sample. V lost 0 bases to trimming and J lost 10 bases, with 7 bases between them. The CDR3 length is 12 residues. CDR1 is LGHDT and CDR2 is YNNKEL in the germline V gene (reference sequence). There are a few counts of this clonotype. As yet, its antigen is unknown. Primed by a sample-barcoded 5' primer and a J-beta primer mix, a second PCR proceeded for 7 to 11 cycles. TCRdb ran MiXCR on the 5' RACE reads and lists one entry per CDR3 protein. Seen here are about 1.6 million distinct CDR3 sequences, roughly 32% observed once, and the top ten hold about 11%.

The sample taken for sequencing was blood. This sequence originates from a woman aged 25 to 39 in good health. V usage is TRBV3-1 and J usage is TRBJ2-1; either TRBD1 or TRBD2 may fit D (5 bases each). Here the CDR3 DNA reads TGTGCCAGCAGCCAAGAAGAGGGGGAGCAGTTCTTC. Residues: CASSQEEGEQFF.